This T cell receptor (beta chain) was recorded in a study of identical twins. Whole-study results and caveats: A lower insertion count was a feature of abundant cord blood beta clonotypes, with no such feature in memory repertoires.

As concerns this clonotype: Its target is unknown.

Healthy Caucasians, and only they, were the donors. The CDR3 runs 14 residues. Germline lookup yields CDR1 SEHNR and CDR2 FQNEAQ (reference sequence). The V gene end was trimmed by 5 bases and the J gene end by 5 bases; junction bases not matched to a gene: 9. A template switching step contributed a universal primer site, while unique molecular identifiers were present in the cDNA. TCRdb ran MiXCR on the 5' RACE reads and lists one entry per CDR3 protein. The sample contains about 660,000 distinct CDR3 sequences, 8.5% to 9.5% of which appear only once. In addition, the sample was reused for a study of yellow fever vaccine responses in identical twins. In that study: Twins reportedly showed a vaccine T cell response that seemed partly convergent and partly personalized.

What was sequenced was PBMCs. This TCR derives from a woman younger than 35 in good health. The chain uses TRBV7-9 and TRBJ2-7; TRBD1 aligns across 7 bases. The CDR3 DNA reads as TGTGCCAGCAGCCGCCGACAGGGCTCGGACGAGCAGTACTTC. Its translation is CASSRRQGSDEQYF.